This T cell receptor beta chain was found in a study of blood T cell repertoires in COVID-19. About the study: Samples of COVID-19 (acute and convalescent) were obtained from the United States, Italy and Spain. T cells, B-cell-depleted T cells, or PBMCs supplied cDNA or gDNA.

In the source study's methods: Estimation of nucleated cell counts relied on the amplification of reference gene primers. Clones were read by immunoSEQ multiplex PCR, and TCRdb kept only the in-frame ones, dropping some. Clone size and the V and J calls come from that table; the DNA yielded D and trimming. The data show around 230,000 clones, 65% to 85% seen once. CDR1 and CDR2 from the germline V gene are MDHEN and SYDVKM. This CDR3 region has 14 residues. The J segment lost 14 bases and the V segment lost 3 bases, leaving 11 bases of the junction unmatched. Specimen: peripheral blood. The clonotype comes from a woman older than 75 with acute or convalescent COVID-19. The chain recombines TRBV28 with TRBJ2-1; 9 bases line up with TRBD1. The CDR3 DNA reads as TGTGCCAGCAGTTTGGAACAGGGGGCAAGGTCAAAGTTCTTC. It is translated as CASSLEQGARSKFF.